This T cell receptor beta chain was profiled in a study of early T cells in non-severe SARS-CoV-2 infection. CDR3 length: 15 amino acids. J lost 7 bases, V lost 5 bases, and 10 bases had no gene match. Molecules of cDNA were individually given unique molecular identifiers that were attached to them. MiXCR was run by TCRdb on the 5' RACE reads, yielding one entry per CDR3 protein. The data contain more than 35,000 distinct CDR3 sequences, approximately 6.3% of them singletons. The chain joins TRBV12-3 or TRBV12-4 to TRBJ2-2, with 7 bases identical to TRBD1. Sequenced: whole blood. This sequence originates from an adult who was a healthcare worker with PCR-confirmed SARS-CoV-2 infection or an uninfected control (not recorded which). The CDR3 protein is CASSPWKGAGGELFF. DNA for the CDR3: TGTGCCAGCAGTCCCTGGAAGGGGGCAGGCGGGGAGCTGTTTTTT.